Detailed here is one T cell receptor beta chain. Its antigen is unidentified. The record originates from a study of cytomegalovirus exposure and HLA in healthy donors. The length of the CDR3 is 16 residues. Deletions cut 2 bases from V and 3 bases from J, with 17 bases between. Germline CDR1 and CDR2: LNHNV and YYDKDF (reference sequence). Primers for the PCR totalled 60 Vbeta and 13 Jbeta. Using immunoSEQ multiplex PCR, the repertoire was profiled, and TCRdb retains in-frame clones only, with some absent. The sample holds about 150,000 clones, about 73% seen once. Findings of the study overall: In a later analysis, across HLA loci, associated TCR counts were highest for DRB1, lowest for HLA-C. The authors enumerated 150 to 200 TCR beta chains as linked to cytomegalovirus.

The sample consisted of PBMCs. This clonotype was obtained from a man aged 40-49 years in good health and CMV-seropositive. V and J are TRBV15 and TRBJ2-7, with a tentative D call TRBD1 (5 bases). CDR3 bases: TGTGCCACCAGCAGACCTAGACAGCGCATGAGCTACGAGCAGTACTTC. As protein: CATSRPRQRMSYEQYF.